These T cell receptor beta chains were read from a single sample in a study of blood T cell repertoires in COVID-19. The data were produced by immunoSEQ multiplex PCR, yet TCRdb's version contains in-frame clones alone and is incomplete. The sample comprises 190,000 or so clones, about 85% of which are singletons, and approximately 9.4% rests with the top ten. Source material: peripheral blood. The receptors shown here come from a woman aged 80 or over with acute or convalescent COVID-19. CDR3s include the opening cysteine and the closing phenylalanine or tryptophan.

j_call: TRBJ1-1
v_call: TRBV3-1/TRBV3-2
cdr3_aa: CASSRQAGGAPGTEAFF

j_call: TRBJ2-1
v_call: TRBV7-2
cdr3_aa: CASSPLGSLGNEQFF

j_call: TRBJ2-5
v_call: TRBV5-6
cdr3_aa: CASSLQGGRETQYF

j_call: TRBJ2-1
v_call: TRBV7-9
cdr3_aa: CASSLDPGPGNEQFF

j_call: TRBJ2-5
v_call: TRBV5-8
cdr3_aa: CASSLDLGRGETQYF

j_call: TRBJ1-5
v_call: TRBV6-5
cdr3_aa: CASSLSGVGHQPQHF

j_call: TRBJ1-6
v_call: TRBV6-5
cdr3_aa: CASLKESNSPLHF

j_call: TRBJ2-7
v_call: TRBV6-2/TRBV6-3
cdr3_aa: CASSYSQTSGPLGEQYF

j_call: TRBJ1-1
v_call: TRBV11-3
cdr3_aa: CASSLSYSTEAFF

j_call: TRBJ2-4
v_call: TRBV6-5
cdr3_aa: CASTPSGGKNIQYF

j_call: TRBJ1-2
v_call: TRBV18
cdr3_aa: CASSPPIAGFYGYTF

j_call: TRBJ2-2
v_call: TRBV5-1
cdr3_aa: CASSSKTGNTGELFF

j_call: TRBJ1-2
v_call: TRBV29-1
cdr3_aa: CSVGPGGAGSYTF

j_call: TRBJ2-3
v_call: TRBV5-1
cdr3_aa: CASSLDPSGSTDTQYF

j_call: TRBJ2-1
v_call: TRBV4-1
cdr3_aa: CASSQDIGWTSAGNEQFF

j_call: TRBJ2-3
v_call: TRBV27
cdr3_aa: CASTALDTQYF

j_call: TRBJ2-5
v_call: TRBV3-1/TRBV3-2
cdr3_aa: CASSQRKPSGRGETQYF

j_call: TRBJ1-2
v_call: TRBV6-5
cdr3_aa: CASRVPRGGGGYTF

j_call: TRBJ1-4
v_call: TRBV5-1
cdr3_aa: CASSFTGGSGEKLFF

j_call: TRBJ1-2
v_call: TRBV3-1/TRBV3-2
cdr3_aa: CASSQVGRAYGYTF

j_call: TRBJ1-5
v_call: TRBV6-6
cdr3_aa: CASTLTGRPQHF

j_call: TRBJ1-2
v_call: TRBV27
cdr3_aa: CASSWVPQGPGYTF

j_call: TRBJ1-5
v_call: TRBV2
cdr3_aa: CASSLNQPQHF

j_call: TRBJ2-1
v_call: TRBV7-2
cdr3_aa: CASSLDSNEQFF

j_call: TRBJ1-2
v_call: TRBV7-3
cdr3_aa: CASSFGTVLDF

j_call: TRBJ1-1
v_call: TRBV12-2
cdr3_aa: CASRLATGRRAFF

j_call: TRBJ2-5
v_call: TRBV5-1
cdr3_aa: CASSLGDRGLETQYF

j_call: TRBJ2-1
v_call: TRBV9
cdr3_aa: CASSDWGQGVREQFF